A selection of T cell receptor beta chains follows, all from one sample in a study of T cell responses to AZD1222 COVID-19 vaccine. Repertoires were generated with immunoSEQ multiplex PCR, while TCRdb's copy carries only in-frame clones and drops some. The top ten hold more than 1% of the sample, which has 100,000 to 150,000 clones, around 90% seen once. The material sequenced was peripheral blood, taken 28 days after the second AZD1222 dose. Receptors originate from an adult who received the AZD1222 COVID-19 vaccine. Each CDR3 is given with its conserved first and last residue. The order of the fields is D gene, clone size, V gene, J gene, CDR3 DNA, CDR3 protein. The D gene is left open where the match is weak. Size is omitted from some rows. Given values are once, few, many or a class for expanded clones.

D: NA; size: NA; V: TRBV9; J: TRBJ2-1; DNA: TGTGCCAGCAGCGTCCCAACCTACAATGAGCAGTTCTTC; CDR3: CASSVPTYNEQFF
D: NA; size: NA; V: TRBV6-1; J: TRBJ1-5; DNA: TGTGCCAGCAGTGGTGGCAGGGTAACTTATAGCAATCAGCCCCAGCATTTT; CDR3: CASSGGRVTYSNQPQHF
D: TRBD2; size: NA; V: TRBV2; J: TRBJ2-1; DNA: TGTGCCAGCAGTCCTACGGGACTAGAAGGGGATGAGCAGTTCTTC; CDR3: CASSPTGLEGDEQFF
D: NA; size: NA; V: TRBV9; J: TRBJ2-1; DNA: TGTGCCAGCAGCGTAGAGGCGGTTCCGATAGGGGAGCAGTTCTTC; CDR3: CASSVEAVPIGEQFF
D: NA; size: NA; V: TRBV3-1/TRBV3-2; J: TRBJ2-1; DNA: TGTGCCAGCAGCCAAGATGTGACAGGCTTCTACAATGAGCAGTTCTTC; CDR3: CASSQDVTGFYNEQFF
D: NA; size: NA; V: TRBV5-4; J: TRBJ2-6; DNA: TGTGCCAGCAGCTTAGCCAACTCTGGGGCCAACGTCCTGACTTTC; CDR3: CASSLANSGANVLTF
D: NA; size: NA; V: TRBV11-2; J: TRBJ1-2; DNA: TGTGCCAGCAGCTTATCCGGGGTGGGCTACACCTTC; CDR3: CASSLSGVGYTF
D: NA; size: once; V: TRBV5-4; J: TRBJ1-1; DNA: TGTGCCAGCAGCCGCCCTAGGGGCCCTCAAGCTTTCTTT; CDR3: CASSRPRGPQAFF
D: NA; size: NA; V: TRBV6-6; J: TRBJ2-2; DNA: TGTGCCAGCAGTTTCTCCCCAGACAGGAACACCGGGGAGCTGTTTTTT; CDR3: CASSFSPDRNTGELFF
D: TRBD2; size: NA; V: TRBV6-5; J: TRBJ2-2; DNA: TGTGCCAGCAGTTTCAGCGGGAGAACCACCGGGGAGCTGTTTTTT; CDR3: CASSFSGRTTGELFF
D: TRBD1; size: NA; V: TRBV19; J: TRBJ2-5; DNA: TGTGCCAGTACTAGAACAGGGGAAGAGACCCAGTACTTC; CDR3: CASTRTGEETQYF
D: NA; size: NA; V: TRBV9; J: TRBJ2-2; DNA: TGTGCCAGCAGCGCCCGAAGAGAGCCCGGGGAGCTGTTTTTT; CDR3: CASSARREPGELFF
D: TRBD2; size: few; V: TRBV5-1; J: TRBJ2-7; DNA: TGCGCCAGCAGCGAACTAGCGGGAGTCGCCTACGAGCAGTACTTC; CDR3: CASSELAGVAYEQYF
D: NA; size: NA; V: TRBV12-3/TRBV12-4; J: TRBJ1-4; DNA: TGTGCCAGCAGTTTCTGGGGGATCGGAAAACTGTTTTTT; CDR3: CASSFWGIGKLFF
D: TRBD2; size: NA; V: TRBV7-8; J: TRBJ2-7; DNA: TGTGCCAGCAGCCCACTAGCGGGAGGGAACGAGCAGTACTTC; CDR3: CASSPLAGGNEQYF
D: NA; size: NA; V: TRBV10-2; J: TRBJ2-1; DNA: TGCGCCAGCGCTAGAGCGGGACATAGCTCCTACAATGAGCAGTTCTTC; CDR3: CASARAGHSSYNEQFF
D: NA; size: NA; V: TRBV2; J: TRBJ1-2; DNA: TGTGCCAGCGCTAGGGGTATACATGGCTACACCTTC; CDR3: CASARGIHGYTF
D: NA; size: NA; V: TRBV7-3; J: TRBJ2-1; DNA: TGCGCCAGCAGCTTAGAGGGGGGCGGGAGCTGGAATGAGCAGTTCTTC; CDR3: CASSLEGGGSWNEQFF
D: TRBD1; size: NA; V: TRBV9; J: TRBJ2-1; DNA: TGTGCCAGCAGCCCCCCCGACAGGGTGCACAATGAGCAGTTCTTC; CDR3: CASSPPDRVHNEQFF
D: TRBD1; size: NA; V: TRBV14; J: TRBJ2-1; DNA: TGTGCCAGCAGCCACCTACCCGGGACAGGGGGCTATGAGCAGTTCTTC; CDR3: CASSHLPGTGGYEQFF
D: TRBD2; size: NA; V: TRBV3-1/TRBV3-2; J: TRBJ2-1; DNA: TGTGCCAGCAGCCAAGGGACTAGCGGGAGGTTTAATGAGCAGTTCTTC; CDR3: CASSQGTSGRFNEQFF
D: NA; size: once; V: TRBV14; J: TRBJ1-1; DNA: TGTGCCAGCAGCCAAGAAAAGATAGTAGGGGGCACTGAAGCTTTCTTT; CDR3: CASSQEKIVGGTEAFF
D: NA; size: once; V: TRBV4-1; J: TRBJ1-1; DNA: TGCGCCAGCAGCCAGACCCTTGGGTCGGGATCTGTCGAAGCTTTCTTT; CDR3: CASSQTLGSGSVEAFF
D: TRBD1; size: NA; V: TRBV13; J: TRBJ2-7; DNA: TGTGCCAGCAGCCCTGGGACAGGCCCCTCCTACGAGCAGTACTTC; CDR3: CASSPGTGPSYEQYF
D: TRBD1; size: NA; V: TRBV11-2; J: TRBJ2-7; DNA: TGTGCCAGCAGCGCATATACCGGGACAGGGCGCTACGAGCAGTACTTC; CDR3: CASSAYTGTGRYEQYF
D: NA; size: NA; V: TRBV7-9; J: TRBJ1-4; DNA: TGTGCCAGCAGCGCCCCGGGGTCTAATGAAAAACTGTTTTTT; CDR3: CASSAPGSNEKLFF
D: NA; size: once; V: TRBV9; J: TRBJ1-1; DNA: TGTGCCAGCAGCGTAGAGGTGAACACTGAAGCTTTCTTT; CDR3: CASSVEVNTEAFF
D: NA; size: NA; V: TRBV21-1; J: TRBJ2-2; DNA: TGTGCCAGCAGCAAACAGGGATTTACCGGGGAGCTGTTTTTT; CDR3: CASSKQGFTGELFF
D: NA; size: NA; V: TRBV5-1; J: TRBJ2-2; DNA: TGCGCCAGCAGCAAAGGTGTTACGAACACCGGGGAGCTGTTTTTT; CDR3: CASSKGVTNTGELFF
D: TRBD2; size: NA; V: TRBV27; J: TRBJ2-7; DNA: TGTGCCAGCAGTCCAAAACAACTAGCGGGATGGGACTACGAGCAGTACTTC; CDR3: CASSPKQLAGWDYEQYF
D: TRBD2; size: NA; V: TRBV9; J: TRBJ2-1; DNA: TGTGCCAGCAGCGCCGGGAGGGTTATTGGTGAGCAGTTCTTC; CDR3: CASSAGRVIGEQFF
D: NA; size: once; V: TRBV19; J: TRBJ1-1; DNA: TGTGCCAGTAGTATGACGGAGAACACTGAAGCTTTCTTT; CDR3: CASSMTENTEAFF
D: NA; size: NA; V: TRBV10-3; J: TRBJ1-5; DNA: TGTGCCATCAGTGGGACTAATAGCAATCAGCCCCAGCATTTT; CDR3: CAISGTNSNQPQHF
D: NA; size: NA; V: TRBV11-2; J: TRBJ1-2; DNA: TGTGCCAGCAGCTTAGAACCGGGGAACTATGGCTACACCTTC; CDR3: CASSLEPGNYGYTF
D: NA; size: NA; V: TRBV19; J: TRBJ2-1; DNA: TGTGCCAGTAGTATTGGCCAGGGTTCCCTTGAGCAGTTCTTC; CDR3: CASSIGQGSLEQFF
D: NA; size: NA; V: TRBV29-1; J: TRBJ1-4; DNA: TGCAGCGTGCAGCCATCTAATGAAAAACTGTTTTTT; CDR3: CSVQPSNEKLFF
D: TRBD2; size: NA; V: TRBV5-6; J: TRBJ2-1; DNA: TGTGCCAGCAGCTTGGAGGGACTAGCGGGTGAGCAGTTCTTC; CDR3: CASSLEGLAGEQFF
D: NA; size: once; V: TRBV5-1; J: TRBJ2-6; DNA: TGCGCCAGCAGCCCACGAAATCCAGGGGCTGGGGCCAACGTCCTGACTTTC; CDR3: CASSPRNPGAGANVLTF
D: NA; size: NA; V: TRBV7-3; J: TRBJ1-1; DNA: TGTGCCAGCAGCTTAATGGGCGCGGCGGGGGCCGATGAAGCTTTCTTT; CDR3: CASSLMGAAGADEAFF
D: TRBD1; size: NA; V: TRBV7-2; J: TRBJ2-2; DNA: TGTGCCAGCAGCTTAGGGGTGACAGGGTCGAACACCGGGGAGCTGTTTTTT; CDR3: CASSLGVTGSNTGELFF
D: NA; size: once; V: TRBV6-6; J: TRBJ1-2; DNA: TGTGCCAGCAGGGCTAGTTGGGGCGCCAACTATGGCTACACCTTC; CDR3: CASRASWGANYGYTF
D: NA; size: NA; V: TRBV6-5; J: TRBJ1-4; DNA: TGTGCCAGCAGTTCCTGGACAGACTCTAATGAAAAACTGTTTTTT; CDR3: CASSSWTDSNEKLFF
D: TRBD1; size: NA; V: TRBV6-5; J: TRBJ1-2; DNA: TGTGCCAGCAGCGGAACAACAGGGGGCGTCTATGGCTACACCTTC; CDR3: CASSGTTGGVYGYTF
D: TRBD1; size: NA; V: TRBV5-4; J: TRBJ1-6; DNA: TGTGCCAGCAGCCAGATACCGGGACAGAGCTCCTATAATTCACCCCTCCACTTT; CDR3: CASSQIPGQSSYNSPLHF
D: TRBD2; size: NA; V: TRBV5-1; J: TRBJ2-2; DNA: TGCGCCAGCAGCTTGGATAGGACTAGCGGGAACACCGGGGAGCTGTTTTTT; CDR3: CASSLDRTSGNTGELFF
D: TRBD1; size: NA; V: TRBV28; J: TRBJ1-2; DNA: TGTGCCAGCAGCTCGGACAGGGGCTACACCTTC; CDR3: CASSSDRGYTF
D: NA; size: NA; V: TRBV27; J: TRBJ2-5; DNA: TGTGCCAGCAGTTTACGACAGCCCCAAGAGACCCAGTACTTC; CDR3: CASSLRQPQETQYF
D: TRBD1; size: NA; V: TRBV30; J: TRBJ1-2; DNA: TGTGCCTGGAGTGTACGAGGGACAGTAAACTATGGCTACACCTTC; CDR3: CAWSVRGTVNYGYTF
D: NA; size: NA; V: TRBV9; J: TRBJ1-2; DNA: TGTGCCAGCAGCTCCTTGGGATCCAACTATGGCTACACCTTC; CDR3: CASSSLGSNYGYTF
D: NA; size: NA; V: TRBV5-4; J: TRBJ1-2; DNA: TGTGCCAGCAGCGCGTTGCCCCTGGCATCCTATGGCTACACCTTC; CDR3: CASSALPLASYGYTF